Listed here are 18 T cell receptor beta chains from one sample, sequenced in a study of blood T cells in healthy people across ages (dated by TCRdb to 2013 to 2016). Library construction relied on 5' RACE. Sequencer: Illumina HiSeq 2500. The second PCR ran for roughly 7 to 12 cycles and used a J-beta primer mix along with a sample-barcoded 5' primer. TCRdb cleaned the public reads at Q25 with fastp, built clones with MiXCR and kept in-frame beta chains. For every CDR3 protein sequence, its rows merge into one entry that carries the most common genes and DNA. This sample lists 450,000 to 700,000 distinct CDR3 sequences; approximately 30% were detected once. Approximately 17% of the sample comes from the top ten. Source material: blood. The receptor set was obtained from a woman aged 70-85 years in good health.

This clonotype was observed a handful of times. This rearrangement joins TRBV5-1 to TRBJ1-2; no reliable D call. The CDR3 covers 13 residues. V shed 5 bases and J shed 3 bases, with 11 bases lying between them. The germline CDR1 and CDR2 sequences are SGHRS and YFSETQ. The CDR3 is CASRIDIDYGYTF. DNA of the CDR3: TGCGCCAGCAGGATTGACATTGACTATGGCTACACCTTC.

This clonotype showed up just a few times. The chain uses TRBV5-4 and TRBJ2-3; D may match TRBD1 or TRBD2 (5 bases each). The CDR3 consists of 12 residues. Germline V gives CDR1 SGHNT, CDR2 YYREEE (reference sequence). Deletions cut 7 bases from V and 7 bases from J, with 13 bases between. Here the CDR3 DNA reads TGTGCCAGCGGGCTGAGGGGAAATACGCAGTATTTT. Translated, it gives CASGLRGNTQYF.

This clonotype has just a few counts. CDR3 in DNA: TGTGCCAGCAGCTTAGCGTTACACTCAAAAGCCAAAAACATTCAGTACTTC. Translated: CASSLALHSKAKNIQYF. The chain uses TRBV7-8 and TRBJ2-4; D is uncertain. This CDR3 comprises 17 residues. The ends were cut back, 0 bases at V and 0 bases at J, with 12 bases in the middle. Germline-derived CDR1 and CDR2 are SGHVS and FQNEAQ.

In its sample, this clonotype was seen a few times. V gene TRBV10-3 combines with J gene TRBJ2-1, with 8 bases aligning to TRBD2. The CDR3 spans 15 residues. J was trimmed by 2 bases and V by 3 bases; bases with no gene match: 3. Per the germline V gene, CDR1 is ENHRY and CDR2 is SYGVKD. CDR3 coding DNA: TGTGCCATCAGTGACAAAGCGGGGGCCTACAATGAGCAGTTCTTC. Translating gives CAISDKAGAYNEQFF.

The chain recombines TRBV12-3 or TRBV12-4 with TRBJ2-1, with D possibly matching TRBD1 (6 bases). The ends were cut back, 3 bases at V and 8 bases at J, with 11 bases in the middle. The CDR3 has 13 residues. CDR3 coding DNA: TGTGCCAGCAGTTTCAGTGAGGGGGATGAGCAGTTCTTC. It specifies CASSFSEGDEQFF.

V usage is TRBV9 and J usage is TRBJ1-1; D ambiguous. V lost 4 bases and J lost 8, with 15 bases in between. CDR3 length: 13 residues. Germline V gene sequence: CDR1 SGDLS, CDR2 YYNGEE. CDR3 loop: CASSPQPAGEAFF. The CDR3 region has the DNA TGTGCCAGCAGCCCCCAGCCTGCGGGGGAAGCTTTCTTT. The full variable domain, its missing parts supplied by reference TRBV9 and TRBJ1-1, is DSGVTQTPKHLITATGQRVTLRCSPRSGDLSVYWYQQSLDQGLQFLIQYYNGEERAKGNILERFSAQQFPDLHSELNLSSLELGDSALYFCASSPQPAGEAFFGQGTRLTVV.

The chain combines TRBV5-1 with TRBJ2-7; the D call may be TRBD1 or TRBD2 (5 bases each). Per the germline V gene, CDR1 is SGHRS and CDR2 is YFSETQ. V lost 6 bases and J 6 bases, leaving 22 bases between the germline ends. The CDR3 extends over 15 amino acids. The CDR3 here is CASKSSPQRGIEQYF. In nucleotides, the CDR3 is TGCGCCAGCAAATCGAGTCCACAGAGGGGCATCGAGCAGTACTTC.

The rearrangement joins TRBV4-3 to TRBJ1-1, with TRBD1 as a possible D gene (6 bases). Trimming removed 3 bases from V and 1 base from J, with 9 bases in between. The CDR3 length is 14 residues. Germline V gene sequence: CDR1 LGHNA, CDR2 YSLEER. For the CDR3, the DNA is TGCGCCAGCAGCCATACGGACAGGAACACTGAAGCTTTCTTT. Amino acids: CASSHTDRNTEAFF.

The rearrangement joins TRBV20-1 to TRBJ2-2, with 7 bases matching TRBD2. CDR3 length: 14 residues. From germline, CDR1 is DFQATT and CDR2 SNEGSKA (reference sequence). The V gene end was trimmed by 2 bases and the J gene end by 1 base; junction bases not matched to a gene: 1. CDR3: CSARIAGNTGELFF. CDR3 DNA sequence: TGCAGTGCTAGAATAGCGGGGAACACCGGGGAGCTGTTTTTT.

This clonotype has just a few counts. The rearrangement uses TRBV7-9 and TRBJ2-7, with D possibly matching TRBD1 (5 bases). The CDR3 runs 13 residues. The germline CDR1 and CDR2 sequences are SEHNR and FQNEAQ (reference sequence). Trimming took 2 bases from V and 6 from J, leaving 11 bases between them. CDR3 sequence: CASSLSFQGEQYF. Here the CDR3 DNA reads TGTGCCAGCAGCTTAAGTTTTCAGGGCGAGCAGTACTTC. The whole variable domain, filled in from reference TRBV7-9 and TRBJ2-7, reads DTGVSQNPRHKITKRGQNVTFRCDPISEHNRLYWYRQTLGQGPEFLTYFQNEAQLEKSRLLSDRFSAERPKGSFSTLEIQRTEQGDSAMYLCASSLSFQGEQYFGPGTRLTVT.

This clonotype was detected a few times. V and J are TRBV4-3 and TRBJ2-5, with D possibly TRBD2 on 6 matching bases. The DNA end is a closer match to TRBJ2-7, so the J assignment may be wrong. CDR1 is LGHNA and CDR2 is YSLEER in the germline V gene. The CDR3 loop spans 16 amino acids. Here the CDR3 DNA reads TGCGCCAGCAGCCAAGATCAATTGGGGAGGACCTACGAGCAGTACTTC. Amino acids: CASSQDQLGRTYEQYF.

This sequence joins TRBV20-1 and TRBJ1-4; D perhaps matches TRBD1 (5 bases). CDR3 length equals 12 residues. Trimming cost V 6 bases and J 7 bases, with 12 bases left between them. The V gene's germline CDR1 is DFQATT and CDR2 SNEGSKA (reference sequence). CDR3 region: CSASSGGEKLFF. The CDR3 DNA reads TGCAGTGCCAGCTCGGGGGGTGAAAAACTGTTTTTT.

As for this clonotype: A junction end diverges from the germline sequence, so it may reflect a read error. The chain has TRBV30 and TRBJ2-7, with D perhaps matching TRBD1 (5 bases). CDR1 is GTSNPN and CDR2 is SVGIG in the germline V gene (reference sequence). The length of the CDR3 is 16 residues. CDR3: CTWSVRGRVIAYEQYF. In nucleotides, the CDR3 is TGTACCTGGAGTGTAAGGGGCAGGGTTATTGCCTACGAGCAGTACTTC.

V is TRBV9 and J is TRBJ2-4, with 8 nucleotides matching TRBD1. V trimming: 0 bases; J trimming: 11 bases; junction bases outside the gene matches: 4. There are 13 residues in the CDR3. CDR1 and CDR2 from the germline V gene are SGDLS and YYNGEE. The CDR3: CASSVDGTGFQYF. CDR3 nucleotide sequence: TGTGCCAGCAGCGTAGATGGGACAGGCTTTCAGTACTTC. The full variable domain, with the rest looked up from reference TRBV9 and TRBJ2-4, is DSGVTQTPKHLITATGQRVTLRCSPRSGDLSVYWYQQSLDQGLQFLIQYYNGEERAKGNILERFSAQQFPDLHSELNLSSLELGDSALYFCASSVDGTGFQYFGAGTRLSVL.

The DNA of the CDR3 is TGTGCCAGCAGCTCCGACTTAACGGTAGCCAAAAACATTCAGTACTTC. It codes for CASSSDLTVAKNIQYF. This chain uses TRBV7-2 with TRBJ2-4; D gene ambiguous. The CDR3 is made up of 16 amino acids. Trimming pared 4 bases from V and 0 bases from J, leaving 13 bases between. Germline V gives CDR1 SGHTA, CDR2 FQGNSA.

The CDR3 DNA is TGTGCCAGCAGCTTTCCCCGGGACAGGGCGAACACCGGGGAGCTGTTTTTT. As protein: CASSFPRDRANTGELFF. The chain carries TRBV7-2 and TRBJ2-2, with TRBD1 matching 9 bases. The J segment lost 0 bases and the V segment lost 3 bases, leaving 5 bases of the junction unmatched. CDR1 SGHTA and CDR2 FQGNSA come from the germline V gene. CDR3 length: 17 amino acids.

The chain employs TRBV29-1 and TRBJ2-5; no clear D gene. Germline assignment: CDR1 SQVTM and CDR2 ANQGSEA. Deletions cut 2 bases from V and 2 bases from J, with 6 bases between. CDR3 length: 12 residues. CDR3 in DNA: TGCAGCGTTGAACAACAGCAAGAGACCCAGTACTTC. Its translation is CSVEQQQETQYF.

V is TRBV27 and J is TRBJ1-4, with 7 bases matching TRBD1. Germline values: CDR1 MNHEY, CDR2 SMNVEV (reference sequence). CDR3 length: 13 residues. Trimming removed 8 bases from V and 8 bases from J; junction bases left unmatched: 8. This chain's CDR3 is CASGRTGWEKLFF. The CDR3 nucleotides read TGTGCCAGCGGTAGGACAGGTTGGGAAAAACTGTTTTTT.